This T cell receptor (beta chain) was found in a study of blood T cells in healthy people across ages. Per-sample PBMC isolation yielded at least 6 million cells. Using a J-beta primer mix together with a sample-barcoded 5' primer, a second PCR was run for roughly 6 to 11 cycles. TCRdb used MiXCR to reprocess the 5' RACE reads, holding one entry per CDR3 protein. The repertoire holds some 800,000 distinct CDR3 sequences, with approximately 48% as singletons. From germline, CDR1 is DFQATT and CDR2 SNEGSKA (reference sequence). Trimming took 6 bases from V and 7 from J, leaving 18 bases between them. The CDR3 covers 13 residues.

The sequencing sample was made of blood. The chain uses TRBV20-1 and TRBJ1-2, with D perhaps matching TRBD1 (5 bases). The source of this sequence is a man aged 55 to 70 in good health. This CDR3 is CSARGRKHGGYTF. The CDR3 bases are TGCAGTGCAAGGGGCAGGAAGCACGGTGGCTACACCTTC.